This T cell receptor (beta chain) was retrieved from a study of blood T cell repertoires in COVID-19. At the level of the study: Donors in the United States, Italy and Spain gave samples during acute or convalescent COVID-19.

V shed 5 bases, J shed 1 base, and the junction held 3 bases outside the gene matches. CDR3 length equals 15 residues. In germline, CDR1 is SGHTA, CDR2 FQGNSA. Per the original data handling: Counts of nucleated cells, estimated from reference gene primer amplification, were obtained. Measured with immunoSEQ multiplex PCR; TCRdb has only the in-frame clones, and not every one. V and J calls and clone size follow that table, whereas D and trimming were derived from the DNA. The sample consists of roughly 91,000 clones, more than 65% of them appearing once. The V and J genes are TRBV7-2 and TRBJ1-4; 8 nucleotides agree with TRBD1. The sequence was collected from a man aged 70-80 years with acute or convalescent COVID-19. The sequenced sample was peripheral blood. DNA for the CDR3: TGTGCCAGCAGCCTAGACAGGGGAACTAATGAAAAACTGTTTTTT. This sequence encodes CASSLDRGTNEKLFF.